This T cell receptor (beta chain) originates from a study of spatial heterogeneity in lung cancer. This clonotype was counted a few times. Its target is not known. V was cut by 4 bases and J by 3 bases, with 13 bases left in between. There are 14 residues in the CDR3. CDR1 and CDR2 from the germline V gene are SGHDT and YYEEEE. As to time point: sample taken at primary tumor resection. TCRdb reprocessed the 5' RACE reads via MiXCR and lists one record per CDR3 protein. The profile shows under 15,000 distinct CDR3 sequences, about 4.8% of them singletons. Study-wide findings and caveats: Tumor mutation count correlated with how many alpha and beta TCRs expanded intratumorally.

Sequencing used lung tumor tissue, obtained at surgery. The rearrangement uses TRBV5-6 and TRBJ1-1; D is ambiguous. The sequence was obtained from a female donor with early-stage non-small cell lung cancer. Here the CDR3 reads CASSRALGDTEAFF. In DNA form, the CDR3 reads TGTGCCAGCAGCCGGGCCCTCGGGGACACTGAAGCTTTCTTT. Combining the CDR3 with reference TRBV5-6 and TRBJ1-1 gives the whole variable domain DAGVTQSPTHLIKTRGQQVTLRCSPKSGHDTVSWYQQALGQGPQFIFQYYEEEERQRGNFPDRFSGHQFPNYSSELNVNALLLGDSALYLCASSRALGDTEAFFGQGTRLTVV.